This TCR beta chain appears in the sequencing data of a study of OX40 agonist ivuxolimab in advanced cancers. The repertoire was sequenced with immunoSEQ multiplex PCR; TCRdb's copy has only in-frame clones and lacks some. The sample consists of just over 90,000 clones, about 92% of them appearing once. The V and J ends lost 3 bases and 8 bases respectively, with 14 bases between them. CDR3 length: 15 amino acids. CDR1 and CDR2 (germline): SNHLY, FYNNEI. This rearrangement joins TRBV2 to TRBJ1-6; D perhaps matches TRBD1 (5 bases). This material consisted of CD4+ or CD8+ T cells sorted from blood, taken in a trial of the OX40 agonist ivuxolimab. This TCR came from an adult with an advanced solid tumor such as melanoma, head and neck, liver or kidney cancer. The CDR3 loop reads CASSDIRESDSPLHF. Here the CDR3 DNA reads TGTGCCAGCAGTGATATCAGGGAGAGTGATTCACCCCTCCACTTT.